This T cell receptor (beta chain) appears in the sequencing data of a study of a mutant IDH1 vaccine in newly diagnosed glioma. In the study overall: The vaccination schedule gave patients eight doses in weeks 1, 3, 5, 7, 11, 15, 19 and 23. Patients' prior therapy spanned radiotherapy, temozolomide, or both; most underwent both.

With respect to this clone: The antigen is not known.

The method was immunoSEQ multiplex PCR; TCRdb's version includes in-frame clones alone and lacks a portion of them. The sample has tens of thousands of clones, 84% seen once. The time point denotes: week 11, during vaccination. Each dose of the vaccine consisted of 300 ug of mutant IDH1 20-mer peptide, with topical imiquimod. Study results and limitations: A vaccine-induced immune response developed in more than 85% of the patients.

Source: PBMCs, taken from a glioma patient whose treatment included an IDH1 peptide vaccine. The origin of this receptor is a woman between 50 and 59 years old with glioma.

The CDR3 nucleotides read TGCGCCAGCAGCCTGGATGTATTCACAGGGGAAGCTTTCTTT. Protein product: CASSLDVFTGEAFF. This chain connects TRBV5-1 to TRBJ1-1; D may be TRBD1 (6 bases). V lost 4 bases and J lost 8, with 18 bases in between. There are 14 residues in the CDR3. Looked up from germline, CDR1 is SGHRS and CDR2 is YFSETQ.